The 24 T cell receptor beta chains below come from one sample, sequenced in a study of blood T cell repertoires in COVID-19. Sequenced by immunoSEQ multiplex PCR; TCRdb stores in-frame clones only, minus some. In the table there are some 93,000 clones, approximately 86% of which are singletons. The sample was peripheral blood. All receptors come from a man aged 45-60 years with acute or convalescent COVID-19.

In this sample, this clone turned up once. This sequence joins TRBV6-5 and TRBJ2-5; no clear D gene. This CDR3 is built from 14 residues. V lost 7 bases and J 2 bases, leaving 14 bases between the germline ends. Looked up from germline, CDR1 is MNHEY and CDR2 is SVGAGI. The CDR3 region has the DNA TGTGCCAGCACCGAAACCCTAGTACAAGAGACCCAGTACTTC. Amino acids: CASTETLVQETQYF.

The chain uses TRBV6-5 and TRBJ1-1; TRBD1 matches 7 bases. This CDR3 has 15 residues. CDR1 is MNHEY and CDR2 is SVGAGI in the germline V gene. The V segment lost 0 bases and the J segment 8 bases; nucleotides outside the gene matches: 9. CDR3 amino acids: CASSYSQTGSREAFF. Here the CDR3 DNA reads TGTGCCAGCAGTTACTCCCAGACAGGGTCCCGAGAAGCTTTCTTT.

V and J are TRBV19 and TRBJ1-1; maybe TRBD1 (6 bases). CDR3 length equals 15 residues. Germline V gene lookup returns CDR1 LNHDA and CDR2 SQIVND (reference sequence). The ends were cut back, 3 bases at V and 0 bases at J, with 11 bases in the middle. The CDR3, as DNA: TGTGCCAGTAGTATTTCTGGGGGCGTGAACACTGAAGCTTTCTTT. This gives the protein CASSISGGVNTEAFF. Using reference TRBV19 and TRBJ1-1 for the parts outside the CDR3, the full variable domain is DGGITQSPKYLFRKEGQNVTLSCEQNLNHDAMYWYRQDPGQGLRLIYYSQIVNDFQKGDIAEGYSVSREKKESFPLTVTSAQKNPTAFYLCASSISGGVNTEAFFGQGTRLTVV.

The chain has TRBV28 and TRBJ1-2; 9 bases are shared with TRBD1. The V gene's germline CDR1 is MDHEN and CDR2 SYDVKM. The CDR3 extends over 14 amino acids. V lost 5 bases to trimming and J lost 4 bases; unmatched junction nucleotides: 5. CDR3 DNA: TGTGCCAGCAGTGAACAGGGGGCCGCCTATGGCTACACCTTC. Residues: CASSEQGAAYGYTF.

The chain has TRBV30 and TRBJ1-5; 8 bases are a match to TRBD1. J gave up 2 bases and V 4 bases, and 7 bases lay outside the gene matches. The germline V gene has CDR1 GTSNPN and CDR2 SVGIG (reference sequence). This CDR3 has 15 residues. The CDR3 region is CAWKSGDRRNQPQHF. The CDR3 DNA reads TGTGCCTGGAAATCCGGGGACAGGCGCAATCAGCCCCAGCATTTT. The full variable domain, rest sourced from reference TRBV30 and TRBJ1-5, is SQTIHQWPATLVQPVGSPLSLECTVEGTSNPNLYWYRQAAGRGLQLLFYSVGIGQISSEVPQNLSASRPQDRQFILSSKKLLLSDSGFYLCAWKSGDRRNQPQHFGDGTRLSIL.

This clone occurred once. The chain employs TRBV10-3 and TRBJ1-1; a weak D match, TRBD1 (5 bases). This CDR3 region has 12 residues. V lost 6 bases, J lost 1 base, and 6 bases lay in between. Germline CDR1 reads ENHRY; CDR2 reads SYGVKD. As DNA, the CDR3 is TGTGCCATCAGGACAGAGAACACTGAAGCTTTCTTT. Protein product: CAIRTENTEAFF.

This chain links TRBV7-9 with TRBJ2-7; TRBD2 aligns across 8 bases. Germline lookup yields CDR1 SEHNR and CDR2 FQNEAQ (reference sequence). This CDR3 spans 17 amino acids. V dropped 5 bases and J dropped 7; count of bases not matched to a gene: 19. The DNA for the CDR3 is TGTGCCAGCAGCCCTACGGGAACCGGGACTAGACTTGGGGAGCAGTACTTC. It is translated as CASSPTGTGTRLGEQYF.

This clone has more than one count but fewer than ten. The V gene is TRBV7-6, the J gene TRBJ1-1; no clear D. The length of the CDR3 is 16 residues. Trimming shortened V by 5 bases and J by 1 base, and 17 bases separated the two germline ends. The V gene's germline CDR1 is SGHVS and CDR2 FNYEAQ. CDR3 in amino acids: CASSPRAGRTNTEAFF. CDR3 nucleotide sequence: TGTGCCAGCAGCCCCCGCGCAGGCCGCACGAACACTGAAGCTTTCTTT. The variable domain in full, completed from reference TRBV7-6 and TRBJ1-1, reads GAGVSQSPRYKVTKRGQDVALRCDPISGHVSLYWYRQALGQGPEFLTYFNYEAQQDKSGLPNDRFSAERPEGSISTLTIQRTEQRDSAMYRCASSPRAGRTNTEAFFGQGTRLTVV.

Here the CDR3 reads CASRRKQGFGNSPLHF. CDR3 nucleotides: TGTGCCAGCAGGCGGAAACAGGGATTTGGAAATTCACCCCTCCACTTT. The chain has TRBV2 and TRBJ1-6; D is possibly TRBD1 (6 bases). The CDR3 consists of 16 residues. V shed 6 bases and J shed 7 bases, with 19 bases lying between them. Looked up from germline, CDR1 is SNHLY and CDR2 is FYNNEI.

The CDR3 DNA is TGTGCCAGCAGTCGAAAGGCGAGACTAAGTTCCTACAATGAGCAGTTCTTC. Its protein product is CASSRKARLSSYNEQFF. The rearrangement links TRBV6-6 to TRBJ2-1, with a tentative D call TRBD2 (5 bases). CDR3 length: 17 amino acids. The V gene lost 5 bases and the J gene lost 1 base, with 18 bases spanning the gap. CDR1 is MNHNY, CDR2 SVGAGI, per germline (reference sequence).

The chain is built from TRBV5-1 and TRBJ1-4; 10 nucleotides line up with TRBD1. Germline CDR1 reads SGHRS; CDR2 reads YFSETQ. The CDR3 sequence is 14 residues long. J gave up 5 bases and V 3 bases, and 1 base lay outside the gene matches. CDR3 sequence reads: CASSSGQGNEKLFF. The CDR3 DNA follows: TGCGCCAGCAGCTCGGGACAGGGGAATGAAAAACTGTTTTTT. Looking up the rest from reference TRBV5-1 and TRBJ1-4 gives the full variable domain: KAGVTQTPRYLIKTRGQQVTLSCSPISGHRSVSWYQQTPGQGLQFLFEYFSETQRNKGNFPGRFSGRQFSNSRSEMNVSTLELGDSALYLCASSSGQGNEKLFFGSGTQLSVL.

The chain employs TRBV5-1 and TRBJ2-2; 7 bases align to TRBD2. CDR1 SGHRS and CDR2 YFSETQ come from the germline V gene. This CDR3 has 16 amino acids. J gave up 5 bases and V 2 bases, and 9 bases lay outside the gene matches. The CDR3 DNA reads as TGCGCCAGCAGCTTAGTCACGGGAGGAGTGACCGGGGAGCTGTTTTTT. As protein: CASSLVTGGVTGELFF.

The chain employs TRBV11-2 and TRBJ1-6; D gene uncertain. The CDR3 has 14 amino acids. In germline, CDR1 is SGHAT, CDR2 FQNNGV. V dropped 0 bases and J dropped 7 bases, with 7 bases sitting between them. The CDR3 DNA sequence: TGTGCCAGCAGCTTAGATAGAACCAATTCACCCCTCCACTTT. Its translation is CASSLDRTNSPLHF.

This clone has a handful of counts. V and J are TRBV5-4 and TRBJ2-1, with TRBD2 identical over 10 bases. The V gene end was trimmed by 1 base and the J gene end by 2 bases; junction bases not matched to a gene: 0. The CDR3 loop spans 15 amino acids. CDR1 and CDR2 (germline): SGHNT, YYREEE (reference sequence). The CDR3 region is CASSLLAGAYNEQFF. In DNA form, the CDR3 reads TGTGCCAGCAGCTTGCTAGCGGGAGCCTACAATGAGCAGTTCTTC.

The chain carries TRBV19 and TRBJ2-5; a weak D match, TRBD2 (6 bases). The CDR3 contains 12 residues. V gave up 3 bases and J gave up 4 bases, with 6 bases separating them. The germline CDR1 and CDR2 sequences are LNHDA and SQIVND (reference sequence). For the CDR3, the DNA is TGTGCCAGTAGTATGGGAGGAGAGACCCAGTACTTC. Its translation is CASSMGGETQYF.

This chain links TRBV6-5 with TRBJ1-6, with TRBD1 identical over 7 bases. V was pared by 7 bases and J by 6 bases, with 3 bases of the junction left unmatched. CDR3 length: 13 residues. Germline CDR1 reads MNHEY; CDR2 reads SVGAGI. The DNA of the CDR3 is TGTGCCAGCAAGACAGGGCTTAATTCACCCCTCCACTTT. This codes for CASKTGLNSPLHF.

The CDR3 protein is CASSYRQAQVTSGYNEQFF. The CDR3 nucleotides read TGTGCCAGCAGCTATCGACAGGCGCAAGTGACTAGCGGCTACAATGAGCAGTTCTTC. The chain links TRBV7-6 to TRBJ2-1; the match to TRBD2 covers 9 bases. V dropped 4 bases and J dropped 3; count of bases not matched to a gene: 16. Germline V lookup: CDR1 SGHVS, CDR2 FNYEAQ. The CDR3 length is 19 residues.

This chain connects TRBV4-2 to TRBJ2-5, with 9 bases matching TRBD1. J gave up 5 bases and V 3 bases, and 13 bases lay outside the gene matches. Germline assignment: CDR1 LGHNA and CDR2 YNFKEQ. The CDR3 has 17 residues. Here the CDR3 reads CASSHVTGQGILETQYF. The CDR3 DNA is TGTGCCAGCAGCCACGTAACTGGACAGGGGATATTGGAGACCCAGTACTTC.

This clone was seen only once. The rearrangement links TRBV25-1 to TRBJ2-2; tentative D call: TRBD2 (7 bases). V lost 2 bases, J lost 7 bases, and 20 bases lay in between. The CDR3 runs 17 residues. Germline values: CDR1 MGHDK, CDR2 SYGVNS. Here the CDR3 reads CASSEIRAAGEGGELFF. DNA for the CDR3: TGTGCCAGCAGTGAAATAAGGGCGGCAGGGGAGGGCGGGGAGCTGTTTTTT. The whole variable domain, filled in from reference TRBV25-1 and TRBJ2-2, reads EADIYQTPRYLVIGTGKKITLECSQTMGHDKMYWYQQDPGMELHLIHYSYGVNSTEKGDLSSESTVSRIRTEHFPLTLESARPSHTSQYLCASSEIRAAGEGGELFFGEGSRLTVL.

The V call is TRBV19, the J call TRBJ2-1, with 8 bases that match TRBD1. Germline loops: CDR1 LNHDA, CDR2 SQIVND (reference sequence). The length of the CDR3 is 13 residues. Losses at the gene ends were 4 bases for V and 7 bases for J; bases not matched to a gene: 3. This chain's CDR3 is CASSNQGANEQFF. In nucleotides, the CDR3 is TGTGCCAGTAGTAATCAGGGGGCGAATGAGCAGTTCTTC. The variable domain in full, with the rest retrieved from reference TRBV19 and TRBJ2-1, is DGGITQSPKYLFRKEGQNVTLSCEQNLNHDAMYWYRQDPGQGLRLIYYSQIVNDFQKGDIAEGYSVSREKKESFPLTVTSAQKNPTAFYLCASSNQGANEQFFGPGTRLTVL.

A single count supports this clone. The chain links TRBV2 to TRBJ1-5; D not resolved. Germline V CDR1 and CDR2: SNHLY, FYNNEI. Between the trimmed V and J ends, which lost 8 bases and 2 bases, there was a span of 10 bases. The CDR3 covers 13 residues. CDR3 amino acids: CASSERGNQPQHF. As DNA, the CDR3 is TGTGCCAGCTCTGAAAGAGGCAATCAGCCCCAGCATTTT.

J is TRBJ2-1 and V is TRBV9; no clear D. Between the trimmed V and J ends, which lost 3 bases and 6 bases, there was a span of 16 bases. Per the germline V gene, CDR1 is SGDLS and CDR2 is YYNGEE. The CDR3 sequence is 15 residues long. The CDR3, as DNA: TGTGCCAGCAGCGCGAGCCCCTCCCTTAGCAATGAGCAGTTCTTC. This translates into CASSASPSLSNEQFF.

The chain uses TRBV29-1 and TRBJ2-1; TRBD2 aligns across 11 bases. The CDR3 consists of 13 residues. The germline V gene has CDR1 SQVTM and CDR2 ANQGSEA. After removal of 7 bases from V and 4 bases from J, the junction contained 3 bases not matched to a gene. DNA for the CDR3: TGCAGCGCCCGACTAGCGGGGTACAATGAGCAGTTCTTC. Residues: CSARLAGYNEQFF.

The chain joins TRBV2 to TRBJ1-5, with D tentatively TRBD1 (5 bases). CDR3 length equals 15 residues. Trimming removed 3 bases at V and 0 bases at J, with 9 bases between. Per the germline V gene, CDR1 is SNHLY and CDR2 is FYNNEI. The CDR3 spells CASSDGGRSNQPQHF. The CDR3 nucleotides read TGTGCCAGCAGTGACGGGGGACGTAGCAATCAGCCCCAGCATTTT.